Sequencing of this T cell receptor beta chain was carried out in a study of OX40 agonist ivuxolimab in advanced cancers. With regard to the full study: Ivuxolimab, which targeted the costimulatory receptor OX40 (CD134), was an agonistic, fully human IgG2 monoclonal antibody. Patients were allowed to have had prior anti-PD-1, anti-PD-L1 or anti-CTLA-4 therapy, and approximately 40% of the dose-escalation patients had previously received checkpoint inhibitors. Of the 50 to 55 patients in dose escalation, 19 had hepatocellular carcinoma, about 15 had melanoma, 9 had renal cell carcinoma and 9 had head and neck cancer. The point of sequencing TCRbeta in the periphery was to test whether ivuxolimab changed TCR sequence diversity and drove clonal T-cell expansion. The paper reports the monotherapy dose-escalation portion (N of about 56 patients) of the phase I ivuxolimab trial. Partial responses occurred in three dose-escalation patients, of whom one had hepatocellular carcinoma and two had cutaneous melanoma. In the dose-escalation cohort, nearly 85% of patients were male, and the mean age was approximately 60 years with a range of roughly 23 to 79. Intravenous ivuxolimab was administered to patients every 2 weeks at six dose levels: 0.01, 0.1, 0.3, 1.5, 3 and 10 mg/kg. Overall study results and their limits: At doses from 0.1 to 3.0 mg/kg, clonal expansion was seen in both CD4+ and CD8+ blood T cells between baseline and week 6. Low levels of normalized T-cell clonal expansion were also seen in some patients who did not respond. Partial responders in the 0.1-3.0 mg/kg groups had among the lowest normalized peripheral clonal expansion, especially among CD8+ T cells. The antigen specificity of the peripheral T cells that underwent clonal expansion was not determined. On average, CD8+ T cells showed more expanded clones than CD4+ T cells after ivuxolimab.

The trial excluded patients who had a history of autoimmune disease or were on systemic immunosuppression. In every dose cohort, peripheral blood was drawn for TCR sequencing at baseline, cycle 4 day 1, and cycle 7 day 1. The samples were taken from a phase I, first-in-human, multicenter, open-label dose-escalation trial of ivuxolimab. Adults with locally advanced or metastatic head and neck squamous cell, hepatocellular, melanoma or renal cell carcinoma were enrolled in the trial. CD4+ and CD8+ T cells were sorted separately from peripheral blood before TCR sequencing. With respect to this clone: What antigen it recognizes has not been identified. Base qualities are missing; no much larger clone stands one base away.

For sequencing of the TCRbeta CDR3 region, genomic DNA was extracted from the sorted cells. The immunoSEQ Assay was used to sequence the TCRbeta CDR3 regions. The clones in this table, taken by TCRdb from immuneACCESS, are in-frame only. Not every clone is retained; where verified, under half of the shortfall comes from an unresolved V gene, and the cause of the rest is unknown. For this sample there are 65,000 to 100,000 clones; 90% to 95% appear just once. The ten largest make up around 10% of the sample. V lost 3 bases and J lost 1 base, and the count of bases not matched to a germline gene is 9. According to the germline V gene, CDR1 reads LGHNA and CDR2 reads YNFKEQ. Its CDR3 holds 20 amino acids, cysteine through phenylalanine. Only the CDR3 DNA is retained, 60 bases long and in frame from the first base.

The clonotype comes from an adult with an advanced solid tumor such as melanoma, head and neck, liver or kidney cancer. The sequencing here drew on CD4+ or CD8+ T cells sorted from blood, taken in a trial of the OX40 agonist ivuxolimab. The receptor chain draws on TRBV4-2 and TRBJ2-2, with 15 bases aligning to TRBD2. CDR3 region: CASSQGALGLAGGNTGELFF. The nucleotide sequence reads TGTGCCAGCAGCCAGGGAGCCCTGGGACTAGCGGGGGGGAACACCGGGGAGCTGTTTTTT.